Included here is one T cell receptor beta chain sequence, with context. The data derive from a study of CD8 T cells in Susac syndrome. RNA totalling roughly 0.5 to 1 ug underwent reverse transcription with random hexamers. TCRdb itself ran the immunoSEQ multiplex PCR reads through MiXCR, one entry per CDR3 protein. The repertoire consists of some 300,000 distinct CDR3 sequences, with around 89% occurring once and the leading ten covering around 0.2%. V lost 5 bases, J lost 2 bases, and 10 bases lay in between. The CDR3 spans 13 residues. Germline V gene lookup returns CDR1 SEHNR and CDR2 FQNEAQ (reference sequence). Negative isolation was used for CD8+ and CD4+ T cells and FACS enrichment for TEMRA cells.

The TCR comes from a human donor with multiple sclerosis. Sequenced input: CD8+ T cells from PBMCs. This chain links TRBV7-9 with TRBJ2-7; maybe TRBD1 (5 bases). The CDR3, as DNA: TGTGCCAGCAGCCCCGACAGTACCTACGAGCAGTACTTC. Its protein product is CASSPDSTYEQYF.